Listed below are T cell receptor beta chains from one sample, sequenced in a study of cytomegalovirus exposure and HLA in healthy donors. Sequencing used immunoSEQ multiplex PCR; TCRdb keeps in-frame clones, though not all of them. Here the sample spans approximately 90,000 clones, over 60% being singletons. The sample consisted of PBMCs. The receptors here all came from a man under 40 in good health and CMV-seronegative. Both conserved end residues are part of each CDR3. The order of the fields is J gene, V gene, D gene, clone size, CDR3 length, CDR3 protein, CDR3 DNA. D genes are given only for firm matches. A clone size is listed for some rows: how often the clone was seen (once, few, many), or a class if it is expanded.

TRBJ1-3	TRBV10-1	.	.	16	CASSVRRGSSGNTIYF	TGCGCCAGCAGTGTGCGGCGGGGAAGCTCTGGAAACACCATATATTTT
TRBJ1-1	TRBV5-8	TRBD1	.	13	CASSGWDRAEAFF	TGTGCCAGCAGCGGTTGGGACAGGGCTGAAGCTTTCTTT
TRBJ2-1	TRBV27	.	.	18	CASSLSLTSRRSYNEQFF	TGTGCCAGCAGTTTATCGCTAACTAGTCGGCGCTCCTACAATGAGCAGTTCTTC
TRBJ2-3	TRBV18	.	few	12	CASSPPNGGWFF	TGTGCCAGCTCACCACCGAACGGGGGTTGGTTCTTT
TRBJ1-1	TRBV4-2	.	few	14	CASSQAGGEREAFF	TGTGCCAGCAGCCAAGCGGGGGGAGAGAGGGAAGCTTTCTTT
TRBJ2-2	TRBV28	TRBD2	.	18	CASSSGLAGEQGTGELFF	TGTGCCAGCAGCAGCGGGCTAGCGGGAGAACAGGGGACCGGGGAGCTGTTTTTT
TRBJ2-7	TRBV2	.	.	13	CASSDPITREQYF	TGTGCCAGCAGTGACCCGATCACCCGGGAGCAGTACTTC
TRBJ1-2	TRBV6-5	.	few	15	CASSYSAGVGYGYTF	TGTGCCAGCAGTTACTCCGCAGGGGTTGGCTATGGCTACACCTTC
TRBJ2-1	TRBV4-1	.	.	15	CASSQGEDRSSEQFF	TGCGCCAGCAGCCAAGGGGAGGACAGGTCAAGTGAGCAGTTCTTC
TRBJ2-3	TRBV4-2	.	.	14	CASSQGGRLDTQYF	TGTGCCAGCAGCCAAGGGGGGAGGTTGGATACGCAGTATTTT
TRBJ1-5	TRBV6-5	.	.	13	CASSDMPDQPQHF	TGTGCCAGCAGTGACATGCCCGATCAGCCCCAGCATTTT
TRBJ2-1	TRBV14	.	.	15	CASSLPQGNYNEQFF	TGTGCCAGCAGCCTTCCCCAGGGGAACTACAATGAGCAGTTCTTC
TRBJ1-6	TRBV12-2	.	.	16	CASRGIRGSYNSPLHF	TGTGCAAGTCGCGGGATCCGGGGCTCCTATAATTCACCCCTCCACTTT
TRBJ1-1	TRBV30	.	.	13	CAWSVTGSTEAFF	TGTGCCTGGAGTGTAACCGGGTCCACTGAAGCTTTCTTT
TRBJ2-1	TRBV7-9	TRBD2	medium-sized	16	CASSSVAGGPGNEQFF	TGTGCCAGCAGCTCAGTAGCGGGAGGGCCTGGCAATGAGCAGTTCTTC
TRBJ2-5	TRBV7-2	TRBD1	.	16	CASSLVYRGPGETQYF	TGTGCCAGCAGCTTAGTTTACAGGGGGCCGGGAGAGACCCAGTACTTC
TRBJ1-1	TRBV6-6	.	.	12	CASSWPNTEAFF	TGTGCCAGCAGTTGGCCAAACACTGAAGCTTTCTTT
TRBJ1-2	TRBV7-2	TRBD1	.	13	CASSYRGHRGYTF	TGTGCCAGCAGTTACAGGGGGCATCGGGGCTACACCTTC
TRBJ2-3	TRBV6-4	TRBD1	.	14	CASSGTGGADTQYF	TGTGCCAGCTCCGGGACAGGGGGCGCGGATACGCAGTATTTT
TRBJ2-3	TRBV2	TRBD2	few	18	CASSEDQTGARGLDTQYF	TGTGCCAGCAGTGAGGACCAGACTGGGGCGCGGGGGTTAGATACGCAGTATTTT
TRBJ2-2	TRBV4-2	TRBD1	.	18	CASSHPTGGPKDTGELFF	TGTGCCAGCAGCCACCCCACAGGGGGCCCTAAAGACACCGGGGAGCTGTTTTTT
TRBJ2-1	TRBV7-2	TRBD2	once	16	CASSPIGTSGTNEQFF	TGTGCCAGCAGCCCAATCGGTACTAGCGGGACCAATGAGCAGTTCTTC
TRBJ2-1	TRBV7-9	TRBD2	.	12	CASSWLAGKQFF	TGTGCCAGCAGCTGGCTAGCGGGGAAGCAGTTCTTC
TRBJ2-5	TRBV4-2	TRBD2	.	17	CASSQPIGGGKVETQYF	TGTGCCAGCAGCCAACCCATCGGGGGAGGGAAAGTGGAGACCCAGTACTTC
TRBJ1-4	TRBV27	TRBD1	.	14	CASTGGQGREKLFF	TGTGCCAGCACGGGGGGACAGGGTCGAGAAAAACTGTTTTTT
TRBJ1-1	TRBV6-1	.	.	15	CASSENWGQNTEAFF	TGTGCCAGCAGTGAAAACTGGGGGCAAAACACTGAAGCTTTCTTT
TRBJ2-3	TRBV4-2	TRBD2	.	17	CASRHGLAGAYEDTQYF	TGTGCCAGCAGGCACGGTCTAGCGGGGGCCTACGAAGATACGCAGTATTTT
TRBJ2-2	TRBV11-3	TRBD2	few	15	CASSGTSGSTGELFF	TGTGCCAGCAGCGGGACTAGCGGGAGCACCGGGGAGCTGTTTTTT
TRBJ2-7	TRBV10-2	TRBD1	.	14	CASSAGTGAYEQYF	TGCGCCAGCAGCGCCGGGACAGGGGCCTACGAGCAGTACTTC
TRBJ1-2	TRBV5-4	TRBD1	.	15	CASSFQGAQDYGYTF	TGTGCCAGCAGCTTTCAGGGGGCGCAGGACTATGGCTACACCTTC
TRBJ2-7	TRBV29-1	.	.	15	CSVGSRDSVRSEQYF	TGCAGCGTTGGGTCCCGGGACTCCGTACGTTCCGAGCAGTACTTC
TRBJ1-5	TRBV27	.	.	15	CASSLLSGAHQPQHF	TGTGCCAGCAGTTTATTATCAGGGGCTCATCAGCCCCAGCATTTT
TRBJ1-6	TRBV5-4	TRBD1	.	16	CASSLGGGTGKSPLHF	TGTGCCAGCAGCTTGGGCGGGGGGACAGGGAAATCACCCCTCCACTTT
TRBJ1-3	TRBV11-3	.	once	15	CAGSLGGSTGNTIYF	TGTGCCGGCAGCTTAGGTGGCTCCACTGGAAACACCATATATTTT
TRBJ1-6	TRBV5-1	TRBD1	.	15	CASSLRTGVNSPLHF	TGCGCCAGCAGCCTAAGGACAGGGGTAAATTCACCCCTCCACTTT
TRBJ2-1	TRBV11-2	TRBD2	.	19	CASSGLGSSGRSSYNEQFF	TGTGCCAGCAGCGGACTTGGTTCTAGCGGGAGGTCCTCCTACAATGAGCAGTTCTTC
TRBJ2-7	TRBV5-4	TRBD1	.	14	CASSWDRSYYEQYF	TGTGCCAGCAGCTGGGACAGATCTTACTACGAGCAGTACTTC
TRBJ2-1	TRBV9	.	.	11	CASSKAAEQFF	TGTGCCAGCAGCAAAGCGGCCGAGCAGTTCTTC
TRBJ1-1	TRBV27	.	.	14	CASSLVAGYTEAFF	TGTGCCAGCAGTTTAGTAGCAGGGTACACTGAAGCTTTCTTT
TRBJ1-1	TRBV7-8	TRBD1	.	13	CASRQGVVTEAFF	TGTGCCAGCAGACAGGGGGTTGTCACTGAAGCTTTCTTT
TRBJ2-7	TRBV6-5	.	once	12	CASRRNRYEQYF	TGTGCCAGCAGGCGAAACAGGTACGAGCAGTACTTC
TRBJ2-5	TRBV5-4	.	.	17	CASSLMGTGSFQETQYF	TGTGCCAGCAGCTTGATGGGTACAGGGAGTTTCCAAGAGACCCAGTACTTC
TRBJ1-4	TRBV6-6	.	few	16	CASSYRQGNSGEKLFF	TGTGCCAGCAGTTACCGGCAGGGTAATAGTGGTGAAAAACTGTTTTTT
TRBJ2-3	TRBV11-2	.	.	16	CASSKGGAGSTDTQYF	TGTGCCAGCAGCAAAGGGGGGGCAGGGTCAACAGATACGCAGTATTTT
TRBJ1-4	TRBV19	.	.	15	CASSWTRLSKEKLFF	TGTGCCAGTAGTTGGACTCGCCTAAGTAAGGAAAAACTGTTTTTT
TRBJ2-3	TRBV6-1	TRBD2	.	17	CASSGPRTSGGTDTQYF	TGTGCCAGCAGTGGCCCACGGACTAGCGGAGGGACAGATACGCAGTATTTT
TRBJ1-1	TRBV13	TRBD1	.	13	CASSPRQGAEAFF	TGTGCCAGCAGCCCCCGACAGGGCGCTGAAGCTTTCTTT